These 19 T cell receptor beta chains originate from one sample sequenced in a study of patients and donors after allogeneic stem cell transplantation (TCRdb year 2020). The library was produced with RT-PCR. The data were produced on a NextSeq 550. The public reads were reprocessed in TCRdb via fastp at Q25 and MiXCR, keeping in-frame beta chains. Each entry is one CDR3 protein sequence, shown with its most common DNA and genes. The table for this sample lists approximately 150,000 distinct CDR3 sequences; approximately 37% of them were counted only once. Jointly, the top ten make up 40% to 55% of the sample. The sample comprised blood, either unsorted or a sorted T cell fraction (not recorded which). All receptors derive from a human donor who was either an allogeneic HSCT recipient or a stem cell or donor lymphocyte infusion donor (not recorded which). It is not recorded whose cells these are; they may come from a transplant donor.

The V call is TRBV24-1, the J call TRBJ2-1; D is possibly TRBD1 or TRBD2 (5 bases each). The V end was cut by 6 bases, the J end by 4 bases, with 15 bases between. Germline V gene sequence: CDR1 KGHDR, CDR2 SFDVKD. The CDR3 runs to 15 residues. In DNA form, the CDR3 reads TGTGCCACCAGTTATGAGGGGCCCGTTTACAATGAGCAGTTCTTC. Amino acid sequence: CATSYEGPVYNEQFF.

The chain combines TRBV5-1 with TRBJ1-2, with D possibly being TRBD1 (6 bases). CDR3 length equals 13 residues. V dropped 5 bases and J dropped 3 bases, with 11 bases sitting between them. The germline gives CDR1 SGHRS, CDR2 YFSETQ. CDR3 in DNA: TGCGCCAGCAGGCCAGGGGAGGACTATGGCTACACCTTC. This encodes CASRPGEDYGYTF.

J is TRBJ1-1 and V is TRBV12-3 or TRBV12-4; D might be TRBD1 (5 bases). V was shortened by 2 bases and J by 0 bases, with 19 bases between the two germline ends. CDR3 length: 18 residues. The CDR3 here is CASSLRQGLSVVNTEAFF. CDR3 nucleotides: TGTGCCAGCAGTTTACGCCAGGGCCTATCGGTTGTGAACACTGAAGCTTTCTTT.

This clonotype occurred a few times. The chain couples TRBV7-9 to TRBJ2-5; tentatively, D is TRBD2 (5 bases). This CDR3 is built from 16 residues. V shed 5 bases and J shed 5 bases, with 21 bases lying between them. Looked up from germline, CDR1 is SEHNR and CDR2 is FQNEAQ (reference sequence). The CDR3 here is CASSPEARDARETQYF. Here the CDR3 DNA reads TGTGCCAGCAGCCCCGAAGCGAGGGATGCGAGGGAGACCCAGTACTTC.

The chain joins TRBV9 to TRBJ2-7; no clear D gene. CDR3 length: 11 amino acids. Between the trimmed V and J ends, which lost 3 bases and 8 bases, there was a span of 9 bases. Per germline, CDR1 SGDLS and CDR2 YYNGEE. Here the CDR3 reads CASSAGPQQYF. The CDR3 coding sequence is TGTGCCAGCAGCGCCGGCCCTCAGCAGTACTTC.

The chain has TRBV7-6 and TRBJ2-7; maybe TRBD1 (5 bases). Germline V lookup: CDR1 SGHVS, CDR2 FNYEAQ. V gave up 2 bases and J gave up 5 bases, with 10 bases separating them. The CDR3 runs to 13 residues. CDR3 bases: TGTGCCAGCAGCTTACGGGCAGGGAACGAGCAGTACTTC. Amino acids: CASSLRAGNEQYF.

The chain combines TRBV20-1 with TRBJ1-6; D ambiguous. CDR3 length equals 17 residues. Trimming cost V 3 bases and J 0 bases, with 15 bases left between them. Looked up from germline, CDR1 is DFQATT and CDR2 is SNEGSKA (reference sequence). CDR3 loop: CSASSRRYSSYNSPLHF. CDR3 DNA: TGCAGTGCTAGCTCCAGGCGTTACAGCTCCTATAATTCACCCCTCCACTTT.

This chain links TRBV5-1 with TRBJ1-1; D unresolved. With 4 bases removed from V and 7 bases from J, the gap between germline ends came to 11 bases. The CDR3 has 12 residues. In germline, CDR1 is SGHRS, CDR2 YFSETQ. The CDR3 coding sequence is TGCGCCAGCAGCCGGGATTTAGGTGAAGCTTTCTTT. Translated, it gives CASSRDLGEAFF. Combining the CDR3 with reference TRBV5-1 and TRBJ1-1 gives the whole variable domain KAGVTQTPRYLIKTRGQQVTLSCSPISGHRSVSWYQQTPGQGLQFLFEYFSETQRNKGNFPGRFSGRQFSNSRSEMNVSTLELGDSALYLCASSRDLGEAFFGQGTRLTVV.

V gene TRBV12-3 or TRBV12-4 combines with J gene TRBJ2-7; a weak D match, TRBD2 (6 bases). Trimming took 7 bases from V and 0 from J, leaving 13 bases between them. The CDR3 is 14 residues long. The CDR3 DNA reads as TGTGCCAGCACCCTAGGCGGGACCTCCTACGAGCAGTACTTC. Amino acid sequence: CASTLGGTSYEQYF.

CDR3 region: CASSYHGGNTEAFF. The CDR3 DNA follows: TGTGCCAGCAGCTACCACGGCGGTAACACTGAAGCTTTCTTT. The rearrangement links TRBV7-9 to TRBJ1-1; the D is unclear. CDR1 SEHNR and CDR2 FQNEAQ come from the germline V gene (reference sequence). The CDR3 runs 14 residues. V was clipped by 4 bases and J by 2 bases, with 11 bases between them. Variable domain in full (rest from reference TRBV7-9 and TRBJ1-1): DTGVSQNPRHKITKRGQNVTFRCDPISEHNRLYWYRQTLGQGPEFLTYFQNEAQLEKSRLLSDRFSAERPKGSFSTLEIQRTEQGDSAMYLCASSYHGGNTEAFFGQGTRLTVV.

The CDR3 loop is CSATEGWDSYNEQFF. The CDR3 nucleotides are TGCAGTGCGACCGAAGGTTGGGACAGCTACAATGAGCAGTTCTTC. This chain uses TRBV20-1 with TRBJ2-1; 7 positions match TRBD1. Trimming cost V 6 bases and J 3 bases; bases outside gene matches: 11. Germline CDR1 DFQATT, CDR2 SNEGSKA (reference sequence). The CDR3 length is 15 residues.

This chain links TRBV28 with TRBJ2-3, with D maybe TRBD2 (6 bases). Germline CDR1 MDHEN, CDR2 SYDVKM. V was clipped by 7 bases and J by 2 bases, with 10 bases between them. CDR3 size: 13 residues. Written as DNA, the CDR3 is TGTGCCAGCACTCGGCGGGACACAGATACGCAGTATTTT. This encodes CASTRRDTDTQYF. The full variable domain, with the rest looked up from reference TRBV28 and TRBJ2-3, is DVKVTQSSRYLVKRTGEKVFLECVQDMDHENMFWYRQDPGLGLRLIYFSYDVKMKEKGDIPEGYSVSREKKERFSLILESASTNQTSMYLCASTRRDTDTQYFGPGTRLTVL.

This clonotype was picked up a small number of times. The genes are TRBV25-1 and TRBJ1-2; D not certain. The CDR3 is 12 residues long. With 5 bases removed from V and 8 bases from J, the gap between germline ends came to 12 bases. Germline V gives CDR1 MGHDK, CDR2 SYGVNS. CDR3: CASSRAGSGYTF. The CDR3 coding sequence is TGTGCCAGCAGTAGAGCTGGGTCCGGCTACACCTTC.

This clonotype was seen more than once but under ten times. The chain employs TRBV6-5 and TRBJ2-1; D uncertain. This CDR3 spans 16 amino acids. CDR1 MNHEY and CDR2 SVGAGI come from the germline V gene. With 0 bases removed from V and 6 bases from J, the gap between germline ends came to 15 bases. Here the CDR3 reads CASSYSAQGSPNEQFF. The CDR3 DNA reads TGTGCCAGCAGTTACTCGGCGCAAGGTAGCCCCAATGAGCAGTTCTTC.

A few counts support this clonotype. This CDR3 reads CASSSYSGNTIYF. DNA of the CDR3: TGTGCCAGCAGCTCGTACTCTGGAAACACCATATATTTT. The chain has TRBV2 and TRBJ1-3; no clear D gene. Germline lookup yields CDR1 SNHLY and CDR2 FYNNEI. The CDR3 is 13 residues long. The V end lost 6 bases, the J end lost 0 bases, and 6 bases lay between the germline ends.

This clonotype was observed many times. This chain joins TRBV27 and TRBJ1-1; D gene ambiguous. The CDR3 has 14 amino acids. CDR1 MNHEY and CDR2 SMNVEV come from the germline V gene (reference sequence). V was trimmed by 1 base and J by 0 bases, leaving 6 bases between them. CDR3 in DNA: TGTGCCAGCAGTTTATGGGCCTTGAACACTGAAGCTTTCTTT. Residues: CASSLWALNTEAFF.

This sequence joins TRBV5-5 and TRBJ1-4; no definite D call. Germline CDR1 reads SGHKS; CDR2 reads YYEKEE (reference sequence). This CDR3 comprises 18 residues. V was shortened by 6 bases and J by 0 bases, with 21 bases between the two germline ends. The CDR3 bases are TGTGCCAGCAAGGGTGCCGTCCTCGGGCGTGCAACTAATGAAAAACTGTTTTTT. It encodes CASKGAVLGRATNEKLFF.

CDR3 DNA: TGCAGCGTCGCCCCGCGACAATCGAACACTGAAGCTTTCTTT. Translating gives CSVAPRQSNTEAFF. The rearrangement uses TRBV29-1 and TRBJ1-1; D uncertain. The V end lost 6 bases, the J end lost 1 base, and 15 bases lay between the germline ends. The germline gives CDR1 SQVTM, CDR2 ANQGSEA. CDR3 length equals 14 residues.

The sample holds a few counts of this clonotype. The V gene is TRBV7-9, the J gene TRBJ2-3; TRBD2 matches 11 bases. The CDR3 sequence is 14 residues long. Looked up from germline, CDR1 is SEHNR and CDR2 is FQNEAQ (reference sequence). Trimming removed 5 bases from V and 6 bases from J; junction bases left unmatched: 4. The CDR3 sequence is CASSPTSGEDTQYF. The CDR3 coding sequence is TGTGCCAGCAGCCCGACTAGCGGGGAGGATACGCAGTATTTT.